These 22 T cell receptor beta chains were all obtained from the same sample, sequenced in a study of blood T cell repertoires in COVID-19. TCRdb's copy holds only in-frame clones and misses some; the assay was immunoSEQ multiplex PCR. This repertoire shows over 130,000 clones, roughly four fifths found once; its top ten account for 3% to 3.5%. The material sequenced was PBMCs or T cells enriched from blood (not recorded which). The receptors were gathered from a woman between 45 and 60 years old with acute COVID-19.

V is TRBV15 and J is TRBJ2-3; the D is unclear. Germline CDR1 LNHNV, CDR2 YYDKDF (reference sequence). CDR3 size: 15 residues. Trimming stripped 1 base from V and 1 base from J, with 9 bases between. CDR3 bases: TGTGCCACCAGCAGAGGTAACATCGGCACAGATACGCAGTATTTT. It yields the protein CATSRGNIGTDTQYF.

In its sample, this clone was seen once. V is TRBV7-3 and J is TRBJ2-1; TRBD1 agrees at 10 bases. V lost 6 bases and J lost 9; bases outside the gene matches: 5. This CDR3 is built from 13 residues. CDR1 is SGHTA and CDR2 is FQGTGA in the germline V gene. For the CDR3, the DNA is TGTGCCAGCAGTGGGACAGGGGATGGTGAGCAGTTCTTC. Its protein product is CASSGTGDGEQFF.

The J gene is TRBJ2-3, the V gene TRBV7-2; 7 bases map to TRBD1. CDR1 is SGHTA, CDR2 FQGNSA, per germline. This CDR3 is 14 amino acids long. Losses at the gene ends were 3 bases for V and 4 bases for J; bases not matched to a gene: 4. Here the CDR3 reads CASSLRQGADTQYF. CDR3 bases: TGTGCCAGCAGCTTGCGACAGGGAGCAGATACGCAGTATTTT.

J is TRBJ2-7 and V is TRBV11-2; no clear D. V shed 5 bases and J shed 4 bases, with 9 bases lying between them. Germline CDR1 SGHAT, CDR2 FQNNGV. The CDR3 consists of 12 residues. The CDR3 reads CASSPVAYEQYF. The CDR3 DNA reads as TGTGCCAGCAGCCCGGTTGCTTACGAGCAGTACTTC.

The chain joins TRBV9 to TRBJ1-1; no reliable D call. Looked up from germline, CDR1 is SGDLS and CDR2 is YYNGEE. This CDR3 region has 17 residues. The ends were cut back, 3 bases at V and 4 bases at J, with 22 bases in the middle. The CDR3 DNA reads as TGTGCCAGCAGCGCCTCTTCATTAGACCCCGGAGGCACTGAAGCTTTCTTT. Its protein is CASSASSLDPGGTEAFF.

The chain uses TRBV10-1 and TRBJ2-4; TRBD2 aligns across 9 bases. V was clipped by 0 bases and J by 2 bases; unmatched bases: 8. The CDR3 length is 18 residues. Germline CDR1 reads WNHNN; CDR2 reads SYGVQD (reference sequence). The CDR3 DNA sequence: TGCGCCAGCAGTGAGTCGATCGGTAGCGGGAGCCCCAAAAACATTCAGTACTTC. Protein product: CASSESIGSGSPKNIQYF.

This chain uses TRBV11-3 with TRBJ2-2, with 15 nucleotides matching TRBD2. Germline V gene lookup returns CDR1 SGHNT and CDR2 YENEEA. CDR3 length: 16 residues. V dropped 8 bases and J dropped 8; count of bases not matched to a gene: 9. The chain's CDR3 is CASFLGGLAGGGELFF. CDR3 DNA: TGTGCCAGCTTTCTCGGGGGACTAGCGGGAGGTGGGGAGCTGTTTTTT.

This chain uses TRBV4-1 with TRBJ1-2, with D possibly TRBD1 on 6 matching bases. The CDR3 extends over 16 amino acids. Germline V CDR1 and CDR2: MGHRA, YSYEKL. Between the trimmed V and J ends, which lost 3 bases and 1 base, there was a span of 15 bases. The CDR3 nucleotides are TGCGCCAGCAGCCACCCCGGGAGGGGGGTTAACTATGGCTACACCTTC. It specifies CASSHPGRGVNYGYTF.

The V gene is TRBV28, the J gene TRBJ2-7; D is perhaps TRBD2 (5 bases). With 5 bases removed from V and 3 bases from J, the gap between germline ends came to 14 bases. The CDR3 spans 14 residues. Germline values: CDR1 MDHEN, CDR2 SYDVKM. In nucleotides, the CDR3 is TGTGCCAGCAGTGAAATTCGAGCGGACTACGAGCAGTACTTC. Protein: CASSEIRADYEQYF.

V is TRBV7-2 and J is TRBJ2-7, with D tentatively TRBD2 (6 bases). V was shortened by 5 bases and J by 3 bases, with 14 bases between the two germline ends. The CDR3 is 14 residues long. CDR1 and CDR2 (germline): SGHTA, FQGNSA. The CDR3 here is CASSTGLQNYEQYF. The CDR3 DNA reads TGTGCCAGCAGCACCGGACTACAGAACTACGAGCAGTACTTC.

The count of this clone is one. The chain uses TRBV18 and TRBJ1-2; 7 nucleotides line up with TRBD1. The CDR3 is 14 amino acids. J gave up 6 bases and V 4 bases, and 8 bases lay outside the gene matches. Germline CDR1 reads KGHSH; CDR2 reads LQKENI. Written as DNA, the CDR3 is TGTGCCAGCTCACTTACGACAGGGATTGATGGCTACACCTTC. As protein: CASSLTTGIDGYTF.

This chain connects TRBV4-3 to TRBJ2-3, with D perhaps TRBD1 (6 bases). CDR3 length: 16 residues. Germline assignment: CDR1 LGHNA and CDR2 YSLEER. The V end was cut by 4 bases, the J end by 3 bases, with 17 bases between. The CDR3 protein is CASSLAHAQGTDTQYF. In nucleotides, the CDR3 is TGCGCCAGCAGCCTCGCCCACGCGCAGGGGACAGATACGCAGTATTTT.

The genes are TRBV3-1 (or the pseudogene TRBV3-2) and TRBJ2-5; D uncertain. The ends were cut back, 5 bases at V and 2 bases at J, with 12 bases in the middle. The CDR3 is made up of 14 amino acids. From germline, CDR1 is LGHDT and CDR2 YNNKEL (reference sequence). The chain's CDR3 is CASSATVNQETQYF. The CDR3 bases are TGTGCCAGCAGCGCTACAGTAAATCAAGAGACCCAGTACTTC.

This clone was observed a few times. This sequence joins TRBV29-1 and TRBJ2-1; 7 bases fit TRBD2. The CDR3 is 13 amino acids. Germline V gives CDR1 SQVTM, CDR2 ANQGSEA. The V segment lost 7 bases and the J segment 3 bases; nucleotides outside the gene matches: 6. CDR3 sequence reads: CSGSRENYNEQFF. The CDR3 DNA sequence: TGCAGCGGCTCGCGGGAGAACTACAATGAGCAGTTCTTC.

The V gene is TRBV6-5, the J gene TRBJ2-2; 9 positions agree with TRBD1. V dropped 5 bases and J dropped 4; count of bases not matched to a gene: 5. The V gene's germline CDR1 is MNHEY and CDR2 SVGAGI. CDR3 size: 15 residues. CDR3 sequence (DNA): TGTGCCAGCAGTATCGGGACAGGGTCCACCGGGGAGCTGTTTTTT. Translated: CASSIGTGSTGELFF.

The chain uses TRBV18 and TRBJ2-7, with 10 bases that match TRBD2. The ends lost 4 bases at V and 2 bases at J; junction bases unmatched: 2. The length of the CDR3 is 14 residues. Germline-derived CDR1 and CDR2 are KGHSH and LQKENI. This CDR3 reads CASSRLAGPYEQYF. The CDR3 DNA reads TGTGCCAGCTCACGACTAGCGGGTCCCTACGAGCAGTACTTC.

This clone showed up just a few times. V usage is TRBV10-3 and J usage is TRBJ1-6, with D uncertain. V was trimmed by 7 bases and J by 5 bases, leaving 18 bases between them. Germline CDR1 is ENHRY and CDR2 is SYGVKD. This CDR3 has 16 amino acids. CDR3: CAINDPGIRDNSPLHF. The CDR3, as DNA: TGTGCCATCAATGATCCGGGGATAAGGGATAATTCACCCCTCCACTTT.

V gene TRBV24-1 combines with J gene TRBJ2-7; 11 nucleotides align to TRBD1. Germline values: CDR1 KGHDR, CDR2 SFDVKD. This CDR3 has 16 amino acids. This chain's CDR3 is CAAPGQGVSEDYEQYF. The CDR3 region has the DNA TGTGCTGCCCCGGGACAGGGGGTTTCCGAGGACTACGAGCAGTACTTC.

The gene calls are TRBV6-1 and TRBJ2-3; 9 bases align to TRBD2. This CDR3 has 19 amino acids. V shed 0 bases and J 0 bases; nucleotides not matched to a gene: 10. The germline V gene has CDR1 MNHNS and CDR2 SASEGT. The CDR3 coding sequence is TGTGCCAGCAGTGAAGCTGAAGCGGGAGGCACCCTAAGCACAGATACGCAGTATTTT. Translated: CASSEAEAGGTLSTDTQYF.

The V gene is TRBV9, the J gene TRBJ2-2; 9 nucleotides match TRBD1. CDR3 size: 12 residues. V gave up 3 bases and J gave up 13 bases; unmatched junction bases: 4. The germline CDR1 and CDR2 sequences are SGDLS and YYNGEE. The CDR3 is CASSAGTGSLFF. Written as DNA, the CDR3 is TGTGCCAGCAGCGCCGGGACAGGGTCGCTGTTTTTT.

The chain combines TRBV4-1 with TRBJ2-2; D might be TRBD2 (6 bases). Trimming cost V 4 bases and J 6 bases, with 15 bases left between them. The CDR3 has 15 residues. Germline V gene lookup returns CDR1 MGHRA and CDR2 YSYEKL. CDR3 in DNA: TGCGCCAGCAGCCGAAGCATTGGGGAGGCCGGGGAGCTGTTTTTT. Protein: CASSRSIGEAGELFF.

The chain recombines TRBV6-2 or TRBV6-3 with TRBJ1-1; 7 bases line up with TRBD1. The CDR3 contains 14 residues. J lost 3 bases, V lost 6 bases, and 7 bases had no gene match. CDR1 MNHEY and CDR2 SVGEGT come from the germline V gene. The CDR3 sequence: CASSWTGGDTEAFF. The CDR3 region has the DNA TGTGCCAGCAGCTGGACAGGAGGCGACACTGAAGCTTTCTTT.